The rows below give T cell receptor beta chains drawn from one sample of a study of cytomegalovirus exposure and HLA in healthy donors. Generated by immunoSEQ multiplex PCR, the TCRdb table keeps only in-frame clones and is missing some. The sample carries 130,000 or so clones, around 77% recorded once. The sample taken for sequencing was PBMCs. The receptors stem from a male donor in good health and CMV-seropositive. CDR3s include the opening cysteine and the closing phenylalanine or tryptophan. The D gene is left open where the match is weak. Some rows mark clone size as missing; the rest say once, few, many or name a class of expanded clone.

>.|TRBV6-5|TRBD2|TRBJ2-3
TGTGCCAGCAGTCGCCGGGAGGGCGGAGATACGCAGTATTTT
CASSRREGGDTQYF
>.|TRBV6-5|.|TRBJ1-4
TGTGCCAGCAGTTACGCTCCAGCAACTAATGAAAAACTGTTTTTT
CASSYAPATNEKLFF
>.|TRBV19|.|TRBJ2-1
TGTGCCAGTAGTATTGGAGGGGGGGCCGTCAGTGAGCAGTTCTTC
CASSIGGGAVSEQFF
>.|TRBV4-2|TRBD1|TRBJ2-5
TGTGCCAGCAGCCAAGGGGGGGGACAGGGTGTAGAGACCCAGTACTTC
CASSQGGGQGVETQYF
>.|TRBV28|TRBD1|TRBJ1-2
TGTGCCAGCAGCCGACAGGGAGATGGCTACACCTTC
CASSRQGDGYTF
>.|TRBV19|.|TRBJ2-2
TGTGCCAGTAGTGTAACAGGAGAAACAGGGGAGCTGTTTTTT
CASSVTGETGELFF
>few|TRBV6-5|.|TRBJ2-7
TGTGCCAGCAGTTACTCGAGCTCCTACGAGCAGTACTTC
CASSYSSSYEQYF
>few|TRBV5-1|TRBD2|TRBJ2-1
TGCGCCAGCAGGATAGCGGGGGGGCATAATGAGCAGTTCTTC
CASRIAGGHNEQFF
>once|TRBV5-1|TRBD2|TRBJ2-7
TGCGCCAGCAGCTTCACTAGCGGGAGGGCCATCGGATACGAGCAGTACTTC
CASSFTSGRAIGYEQYF
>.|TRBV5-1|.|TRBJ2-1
TGCGCCAGCAGTACGACGGCAGGGCGCTCCTACAATGAGCAGTTCTTC
CASSTTAGRSYNEQFF
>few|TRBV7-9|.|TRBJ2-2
TGTTCCAGCAGCTTAATTCAGTTCGGGAGGAACACCGGGGAGCTGTTTTTT
CSSSLIQFGRNTGELFF
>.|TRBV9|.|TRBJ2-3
TGTGCCAGCAGCCTAGCAGGCATAGATACGCAGTATTTT
CASSLAGIDTQYF
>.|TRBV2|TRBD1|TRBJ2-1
TGTGCCAGCAGCTGGAGGGGACAGGGTTACAATGAGCAGTTCTTC
CASSWRGQGYNEQFF
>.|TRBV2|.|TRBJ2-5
TGTGCCAGCAGTGTTACGGACTGGGGTGAGGAGACCCAGTACTTC
CASSVTDWGEETQYF
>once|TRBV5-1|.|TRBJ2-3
TGCGCCAGCAGCTTGGCTGCGGGAATTAGCACAGATACGCAGTATTTT
CASSLAAGISTDTQYF
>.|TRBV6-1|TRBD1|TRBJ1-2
TGTGCCAGCAGCCAGGGACAGGGGATTAACTATGGCTACACCTTC
CASSQGQGINYGYTF
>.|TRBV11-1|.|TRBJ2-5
TGTGCCAGCAGTTTCTACAGGGAGGGGGAGACCCAGTACTTC
CASSFYREGETQYF
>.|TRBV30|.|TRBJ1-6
TGTGCCTGGAACCTCCAGGGCTGGAATAATTCACCCCTCCACTTT
CAWNLQGWNNSPLHF
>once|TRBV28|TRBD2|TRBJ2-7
TGTGCCAGCAGTAATAGCGGGGAAAGCTCCTACGAGCAGTACTTC
CASSNSGESSYEQYF
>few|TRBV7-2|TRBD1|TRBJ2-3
TGTGCCAGCAGCTTAGGGACAGGGGCAGATACGCAGTATTTT
CASSLGTGADTQYF
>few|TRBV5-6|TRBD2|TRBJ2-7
TGTGCCAGCGGTACTAGCGGGAGGTTGTCCGAGCAGTACTTC
CASGTSGRLSEQYF
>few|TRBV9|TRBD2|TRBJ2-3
TGTGCCAGCAGCGTAAAGATCCTTTCGACTAGCGGAGGGACAGATACGCAGTATTTT
CASSVKILSTSGGTDTQYF
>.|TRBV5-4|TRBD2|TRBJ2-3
TGTGCCAGCAGCTCCCATCGCGCGGGGGGGCTAGATACGCAGTATTTT
CASSSHRAGGLDTQYF
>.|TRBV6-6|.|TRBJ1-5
TGTGCCAGCGCTGAGGGCGTCAATCAGCCCCAGCATTTT
CASAEGVNQPQHF
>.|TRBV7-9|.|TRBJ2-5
TGTGCCAGCAGGCTTGGGACACAAGAGACCCAGTACTTC
CASRLGTQETQYF
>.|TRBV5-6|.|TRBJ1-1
TGTGCCAGCAGCTTGGATATCAGCGGGATGACTGAAGCTTTCTTT
CASSLDISGMTEAFF
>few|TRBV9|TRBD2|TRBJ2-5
TGTGCCAGCAGCGGAGGCGGACTAGCGGGGCAAGAGACCCAGTACTTC
CASSGGGLAGQETQYF
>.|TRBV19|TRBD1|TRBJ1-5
TGTGCCAGTAGTATATCGCTGTGGGCGGACAGGGGCTTCAATCAGCCCCAGCATTTT
CASSISLWADRGFNQPQHF
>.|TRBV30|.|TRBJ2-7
TGTGCCTGGAGTAGGGAGTGGGGGCTTAGGAACGAGCAGTACTTC
CAWSREWGLRNEQYF
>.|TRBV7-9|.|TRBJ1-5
TGTGCCAGCAGCCCCAGGGAGGGCTGGCAGCCCCAGCATTTT
CASSPREGWQPQHF
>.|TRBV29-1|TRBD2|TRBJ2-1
TGCAGCGTTGGGCGGGAGTCCTACAATGAGCAGTTCTTC
CSVGRESYNEQFF
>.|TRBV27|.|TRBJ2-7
TGTGCCAGCGGCTGGTTCGAGCAGTACTTC
CASGWFEQYF
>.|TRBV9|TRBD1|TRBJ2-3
TGTGCCAGCAGCCCCGAGAACAGGGGGTACGGCACAGATACGCAGTATTTT
CASSPENRGYGTDTQYF
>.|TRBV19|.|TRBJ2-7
TGTGCCAGTAGTATAGGGGCGGGCTACGAGCAGTACTTC
CASSIGAGYEQYF
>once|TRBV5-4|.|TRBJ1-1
TGTGCCAGCAGCTTGCCAATGAACACTGAAGCTTTCTTT
CASSLPMNTEAFF
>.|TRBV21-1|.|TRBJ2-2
TGTGCCAGCAGCAAAAGGGGGACTAGCGGGAGAGGACCCGCGAACACCGGGGAGCTGTTTTTT
CASSKRGTSGRGPANTGELFF
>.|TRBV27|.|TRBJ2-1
TGTGCCAGCAGTTTACTGAGGACAGGAGCGGGAGTTTACAATGAGCAGTTCTTC
CASSLLRTGAGVYNEQFF